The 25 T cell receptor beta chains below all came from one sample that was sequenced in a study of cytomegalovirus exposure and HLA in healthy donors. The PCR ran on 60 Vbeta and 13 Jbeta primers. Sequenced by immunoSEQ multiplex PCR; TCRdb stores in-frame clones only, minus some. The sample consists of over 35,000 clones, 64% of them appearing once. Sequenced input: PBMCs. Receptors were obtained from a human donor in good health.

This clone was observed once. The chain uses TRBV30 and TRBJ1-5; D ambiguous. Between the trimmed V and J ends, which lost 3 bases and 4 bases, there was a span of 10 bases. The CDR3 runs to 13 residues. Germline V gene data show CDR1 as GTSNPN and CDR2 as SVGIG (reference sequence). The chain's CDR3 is CAWSRRGNQPQHF. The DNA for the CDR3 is TGTGCCTGGAGCAGGCGAGGGAATCAGCCCCAGCATTTT.

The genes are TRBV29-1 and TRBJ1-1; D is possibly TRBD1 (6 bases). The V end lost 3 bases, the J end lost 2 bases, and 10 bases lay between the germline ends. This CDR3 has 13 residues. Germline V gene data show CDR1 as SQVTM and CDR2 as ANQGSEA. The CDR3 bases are TGCAGCGTTGACCCGACAGGAAACACTGAAGCTTTCTTT. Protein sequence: CSVDPTGNTEAFF. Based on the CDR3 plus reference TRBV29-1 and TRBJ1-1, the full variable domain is SAVISQKPSRDICQRGTSLTIQCQVDSQVTMMFWYRQQPGQSLTLIATANQGSEATYESGFVIDKFPISRPNLTFSTLTVSNMSPEDSSIYLCSVDPTGNTEAFFGQGTRLTVV.

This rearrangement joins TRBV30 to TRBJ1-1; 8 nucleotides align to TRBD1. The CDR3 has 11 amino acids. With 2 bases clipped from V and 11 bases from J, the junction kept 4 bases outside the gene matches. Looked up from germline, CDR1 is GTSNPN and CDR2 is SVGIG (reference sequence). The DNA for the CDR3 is TGTGCCTGGAGTCAGGGGGCCGGGGCTTTCTTT. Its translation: CAWSQGAGAFF.

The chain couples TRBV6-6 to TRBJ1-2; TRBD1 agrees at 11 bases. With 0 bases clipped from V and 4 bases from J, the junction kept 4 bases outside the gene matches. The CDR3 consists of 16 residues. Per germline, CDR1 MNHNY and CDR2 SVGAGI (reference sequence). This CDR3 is CASSYSSGTGGYGYTF. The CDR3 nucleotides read TGTGCCAGCAGTTACTCTTCCGGGACAGGGGGCTATGGCTACACCTTC.

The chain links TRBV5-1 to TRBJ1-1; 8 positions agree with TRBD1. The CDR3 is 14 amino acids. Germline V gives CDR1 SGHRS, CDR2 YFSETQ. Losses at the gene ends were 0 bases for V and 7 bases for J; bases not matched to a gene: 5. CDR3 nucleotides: TGCGCCAGCAGCTTGGACGGGACAGGCTATGAAGCTTTCTTT. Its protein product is CASSLDGTGYEAFF.

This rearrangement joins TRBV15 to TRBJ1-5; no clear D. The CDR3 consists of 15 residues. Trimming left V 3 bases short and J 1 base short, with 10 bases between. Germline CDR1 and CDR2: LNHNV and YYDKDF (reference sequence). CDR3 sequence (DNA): TGTGCCACCAGCAGTGCGGGCAGGAGCAATCAGCCCCAGCATTTT. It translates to CATSSAGRSNQPQHF.

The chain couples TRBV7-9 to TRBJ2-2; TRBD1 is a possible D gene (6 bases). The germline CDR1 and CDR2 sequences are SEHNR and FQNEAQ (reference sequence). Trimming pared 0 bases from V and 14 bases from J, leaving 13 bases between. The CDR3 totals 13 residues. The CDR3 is CASSLAAAGALFF. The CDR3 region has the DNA TGTGCCAGCAGCTTAGCGGCGGCAGGGGCTCTGTTTTTT.

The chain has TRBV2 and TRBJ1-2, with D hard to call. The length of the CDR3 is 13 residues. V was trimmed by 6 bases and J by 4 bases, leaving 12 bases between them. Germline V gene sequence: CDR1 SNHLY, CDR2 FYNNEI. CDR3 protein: CASRRESGYGYTF. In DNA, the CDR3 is TGTGCCAGCAGAAGGGAGTCGGGCTATGGCTACACCTTC.

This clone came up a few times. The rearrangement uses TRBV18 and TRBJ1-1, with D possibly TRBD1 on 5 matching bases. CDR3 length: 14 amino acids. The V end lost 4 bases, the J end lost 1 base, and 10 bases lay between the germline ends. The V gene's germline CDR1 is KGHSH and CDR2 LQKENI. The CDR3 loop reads CASSQGYGNTEAFF. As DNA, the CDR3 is TGTGCCAGCTCACAGGGGTATGGGAACACTGAAGCTTTCTTT. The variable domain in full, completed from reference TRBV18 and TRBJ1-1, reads NAGVMQNPRHLVRRRGQEARLRCSPMKGHSHVYWYRQLPEEGLKFMVYLQKENIIDESGMPKERFSAEFPKEGPSILRIQQVVRGDSAAYFCASSQGYGNTEAFFGQGTRLTVV.

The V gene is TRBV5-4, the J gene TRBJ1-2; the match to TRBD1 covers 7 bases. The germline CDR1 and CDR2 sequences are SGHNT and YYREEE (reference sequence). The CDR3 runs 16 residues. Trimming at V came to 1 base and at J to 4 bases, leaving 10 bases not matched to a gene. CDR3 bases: TGTGCCAGCAGCTTGATGACTACAGGGGTGGGCTATGGCTACACCTTC. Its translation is CASSLMTTGVGYGYTF.

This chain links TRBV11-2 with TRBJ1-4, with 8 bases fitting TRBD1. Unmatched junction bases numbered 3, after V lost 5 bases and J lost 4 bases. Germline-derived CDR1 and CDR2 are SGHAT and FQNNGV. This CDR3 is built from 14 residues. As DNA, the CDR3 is TGTGCCAGCAGCCCGGACAGGGATAATGAAAAACTGTTTTTT. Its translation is CASSPDRDNEKLFF.

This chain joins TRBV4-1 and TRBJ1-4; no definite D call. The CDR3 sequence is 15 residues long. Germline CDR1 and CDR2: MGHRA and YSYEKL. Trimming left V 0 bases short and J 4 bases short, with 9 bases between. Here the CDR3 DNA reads TGCGCCAGCAGCCAAGAGTGGAGCTTTAATGAAAAACTGTTTTTT. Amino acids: CASSQEWSFNEKLFF.

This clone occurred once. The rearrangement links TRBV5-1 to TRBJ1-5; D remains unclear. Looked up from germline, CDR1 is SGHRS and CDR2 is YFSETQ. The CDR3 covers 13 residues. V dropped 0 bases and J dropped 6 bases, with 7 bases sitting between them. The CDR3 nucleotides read TGCGCCAGCAGCTTGGACGTAGCTCAGCCCCAGCATTTT. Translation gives CASSLDVAQPQHF.

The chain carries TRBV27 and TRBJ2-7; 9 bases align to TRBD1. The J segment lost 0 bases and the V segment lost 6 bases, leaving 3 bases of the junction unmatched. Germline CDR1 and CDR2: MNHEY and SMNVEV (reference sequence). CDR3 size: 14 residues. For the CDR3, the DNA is TGTGCCAGCAGGGGACAGGGAATCTCCTACGAGCAGTACTTC. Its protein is CASRGQGISYEQYF.

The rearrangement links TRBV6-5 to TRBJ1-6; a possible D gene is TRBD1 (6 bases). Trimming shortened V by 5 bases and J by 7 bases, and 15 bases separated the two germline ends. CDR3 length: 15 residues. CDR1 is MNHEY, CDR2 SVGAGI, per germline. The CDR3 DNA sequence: TGTGCCAGCAGTAATCCGACAGGTGCGAATTCACCCCTCCACTTT. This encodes CASSNPTGANSPLHF.

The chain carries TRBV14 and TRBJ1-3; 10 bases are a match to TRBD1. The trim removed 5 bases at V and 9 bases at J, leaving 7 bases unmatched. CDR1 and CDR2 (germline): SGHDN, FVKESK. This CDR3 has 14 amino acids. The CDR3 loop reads CASSDGTGVSTIYF. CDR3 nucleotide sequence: TGTGCCAGCAGCGACGGGACAGGGGTCAGCACCATATATTTT.

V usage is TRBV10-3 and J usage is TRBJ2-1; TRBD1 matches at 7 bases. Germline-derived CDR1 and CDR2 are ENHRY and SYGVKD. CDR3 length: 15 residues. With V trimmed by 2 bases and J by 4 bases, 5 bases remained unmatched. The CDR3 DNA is TGTGCCATCAGTGAGAGACAGGGTACGTACAATGAGCAGTTCTTC. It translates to CAISERQGTYNEQFF.

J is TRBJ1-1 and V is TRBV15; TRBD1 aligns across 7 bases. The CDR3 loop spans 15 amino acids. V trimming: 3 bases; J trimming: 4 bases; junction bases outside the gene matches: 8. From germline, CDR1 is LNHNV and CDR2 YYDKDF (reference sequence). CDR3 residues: CATSSNRGFGTEAFF. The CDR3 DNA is TGTGCCACCAGCAGTAACAGGGGATTCGGCACTGAAGCTTTCTTT.

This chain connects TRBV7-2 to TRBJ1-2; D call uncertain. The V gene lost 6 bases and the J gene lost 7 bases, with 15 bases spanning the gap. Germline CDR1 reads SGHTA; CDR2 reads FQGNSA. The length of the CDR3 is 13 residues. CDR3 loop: CASSPVSVPGYTF. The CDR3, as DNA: TGTGCCAGCAGTCCAGTCAGCGTCCCTGGCTACACCTTC.

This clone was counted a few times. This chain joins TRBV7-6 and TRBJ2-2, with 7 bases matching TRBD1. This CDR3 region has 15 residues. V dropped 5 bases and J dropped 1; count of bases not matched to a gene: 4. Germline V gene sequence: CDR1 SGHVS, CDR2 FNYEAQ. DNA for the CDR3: TGTGCCAGCAGCCCCAGGGACAGGAACACCGGGGAGCTGTTTTTT. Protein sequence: CASSPRDRNTGELFF.

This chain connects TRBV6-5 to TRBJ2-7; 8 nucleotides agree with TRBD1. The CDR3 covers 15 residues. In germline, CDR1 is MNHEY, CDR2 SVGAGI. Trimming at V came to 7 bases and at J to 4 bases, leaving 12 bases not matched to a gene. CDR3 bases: TGTGCCAGCACCTACGGGGCAGGGGGCGGGTACGAGCAGTACTTC. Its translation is CASTYGAGGGYEQYF.

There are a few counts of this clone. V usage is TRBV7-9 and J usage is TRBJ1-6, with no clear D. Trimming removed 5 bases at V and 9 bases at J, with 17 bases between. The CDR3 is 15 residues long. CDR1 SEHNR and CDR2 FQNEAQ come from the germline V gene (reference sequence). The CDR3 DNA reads TGTGCCAGCAGCCTCCAGGACCTTGGAGGTTCACCCCTCCACTTT. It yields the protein CASSLQDLGGSPLHF.

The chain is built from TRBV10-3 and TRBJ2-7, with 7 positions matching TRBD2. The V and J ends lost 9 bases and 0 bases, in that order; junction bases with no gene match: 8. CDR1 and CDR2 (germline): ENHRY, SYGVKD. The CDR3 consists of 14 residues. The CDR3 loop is CAIRRSGVSYEQYF. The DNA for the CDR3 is TGTGCCATAAGACGCAGCGGGGTCTCCTACGAGCAGTACTTC.

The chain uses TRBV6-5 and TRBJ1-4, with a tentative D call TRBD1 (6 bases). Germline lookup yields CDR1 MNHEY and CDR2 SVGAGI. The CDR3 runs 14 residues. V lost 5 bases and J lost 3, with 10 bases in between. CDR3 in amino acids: CASSGTPANEKLFF. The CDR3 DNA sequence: TGTGCCAGCAGTGGGACACCCGCTAATGAAAAACTGTTTTTT.

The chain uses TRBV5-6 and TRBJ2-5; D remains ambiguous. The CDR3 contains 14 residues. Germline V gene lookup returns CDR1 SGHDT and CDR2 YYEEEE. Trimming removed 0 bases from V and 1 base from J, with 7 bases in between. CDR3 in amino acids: CASSLDYSQETQYF. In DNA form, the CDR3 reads TGTGCCAGCAGCTTGGATTACAGCCAAGAGACCCAGTACTTC.